The 6 T cell receptor beta chains below were found in one sample sequenced in a study of response to subunit inactivated influenza vaccine. TCRdb processed the RT-PCR reads anew with MiXCR; each CDR3 protein has one entry. Among about 500,000 distinct CDR3 sequences listed, 16% were seen once. The sequenced sample was CD4+ T cells sorted from PBMCs, obtained less than 30 months after vaccination. These receptors came from a man in his fifties or sixties who received an inactivated influenza vaccine.

This clonotype has more than one count but fewer than ten. V is TRBV20-1 and J is TRBJ1-2; 7 bases match TRBD1. The germline V gene has CDR1 DFQATT and CDR2 SNEGSKA (reference sequence). The CDR3 has 11 amino acids. V lost 6 bases to trimming and J lost 6 bases; unmatched junction nucleotides: 4. Here the CDR3 DNA reads TGCAGTGCCAGGGGGGACAATGGCTACACCTTC. Amino acid sequence: CSARGDNGYTF.

This clonotype was detected a few times. The rearrangement links TRBV7-2 to TRBJ2-3; tentative D call: TRBD1 (6 bases). The CDR3 extends over 13 amino acids. Trimming cost V 5 bases and J 4 bases, with 10 bases left between them. Germline V CDR1 and CDR2: SGHTA, FQGNSA. The CDR3 loop reads CASSRGHSDTQYF. CDR3 nucleotides: TGTGCCAGCAGCCGGGGACATTCAGATACGCAGTATTTT.

There are a few counts of this clonotype. The chain carries TRBV18 and TRBJ2-1, with 16 bases matching TRBD2. The germline gives CDR1 KGHSH, CDR2 LQKENI. The CDR3 loop spans 18 amino acids. V shed 0 bases and J 6 bases; nucleotides not matched to a gene: 5. The CDR3 coding sequence is TGTGCCAGCTCACCACCGGGACTAGCGGGGGGGCTGAGCAATGAGCAGTTCTTC. It is translated as CASSPPGLAGGLSNEQFF. Variable domain in full (rest from reference TRBV18 and TRBJ2-1): NAGVMQNPRHLVRRRGQEARLRCSPMKGHSHVYWYRQLPEEGLKFMVYLQKENIIDESGMPKERFSAEFPKEGPSILRIQQVVRGDSAAYFCASSPPGLAGGLSNEQFFGPGTRLTVL.

The chain links TRBV7-6 to TRBJ1-2, with unresolved D. The CDR3 consists of 14 residues. V shed 1 base and J shed 4 bases, with 10 bases lying between them. CDR1 is SGHVS, CDR2 FNYEAQ, per germline. The CDR3 coding sequence is TGTGCCAGCAGCTTAGACGCCGAAGCCTATGGCTACACCTTC. Amino acids: CASSLDAEAYGYTF.

This clonotype was observed a few times. The chain links TRBV29-1 to TRBJ2-5; TRBD1 matches at 10 bases. This CDR3 has 14 residues. Germline trimming cut 5 bases from V and 5 bases from J; bases unmatched to any gene: 8. Germline CDR1 and CDR2: SQVTM and ANQGSEA. This CDR3 is CSVRQGAGAETQYF. CDR3 DNA sequence: TGCAGCGTTAGACAGGGGGCCGGGGCGGAGACCCAGTACTTC.

The chain employs TRBV10-3 and TRBJ2-1; 9 bases fit TRBD2. V lost 8 bases to trimming and J lost 4 bases; unmatched junction nucleotides: 6. The V gene's germline CDR1 is ENHRY and CDR2 SYGVKD. CDR3 size: 14 residues. CDR3 sequence reads: CAIGSSGRYNEQFF. CDR3 in DNA: TGTGCCATCGGGTCGAGCGGGAGGTACAATGAGCAGTTCTTC.